Below, one T cell receptor beta chain is given with its context. Vbeta (60) and Jbeta (13) primers were used in the PCR. Repertoires were generated with immunoSEQ multiplex PCR, while TCRdb's copy carries only in-frame clones and drops some. The sample holds fewer than 250,000 clones, over 60% seen once. This entry comes from a study of cytomegalovirus exposure and HLA in healthy donors. Per germline, CDR1 MNHEY and CDR2 SMNVEV (reference sequence). The J segment lost 6 bases and the V segment lost 3 bases, leaving 5 bases of the junction unmatched. The CDR3 length is 14 residues. The material sequenced was PBMCs. This sequence joins TRBV27 and TRBJ2-1; TRBD2 matches 7 bases. This clonotype was obtained from a man in his forties in good health and CMV-seronegative. CDR3 bases: TGTGCCAGCAGTTTTGGACTAGGAGGCAATGAGCAGTTCTTC. Its translation: CASSFGLGGNEQFF.